The rows below give T cell receptor beta chains drawn from one sample of a study of blood T cell repertoires in COVID-19. TCRdb's table, derived via immunoSEQ multiplex PCR, lists solely in-frame clones and lacks some. The table has over 110,000 clones, approximately 91% seen once. The sequencing sample was made of peripheral blood. These receptors all come from a man aged 70-80 years with acute or convalescent COVID-19. CDR3s include the opening cysteine and the closing phenylalanine or tryptophan. Fields, in order: D gene, V gene, J gene, CDR3 protein, CDR3 DNA. The D gene is left open where the match is weak.

>NA|TRBV6-1|TRBJ2-7
CASSDLQEPYEQYF
TGTGCCAGCAGTGACCTACAGGAACCCTACGAGCAGTACTTC
>NA|TRBV5-1|TRBJ1-2
CASSLGSGDYGYTF
TGCGCCAGCAGCTTGGGTTCAGGGGACTATGGCTACACCTTC
>TRBD1|TRBV7-2|TRBJ1-6
CASSGGTGMGNSPLHF
TGTGCCAGCAGCGGGGGGACAGGGATGGGTAATTCACCCCTCCACTTT
>NA|TRBV7-3|TRBJ2-5
CASSRSNPWETLVETQYF
TGTGCCAGCAGCCGCAGTAATCCGTGGGAGACTCTTGTAGAGACCCAGTACTTC
>NA|TRBV6-1|TRBJ1-3
CASSDGQKGNTIYF
TGTGCCAGCAGTGATGGACAGAAAGGAAACACCATATATTTT
>NA|TRBV30|TRBJ1-5
CAWSLTDNQPQHF
TGTGCCTGGAGTTTGACTGACAATCAGCCCCAGCATTTT
>TRBD1|TRBV5-1|TRBJ2-3
CASSFTTGGTSPDTQYF
TGCGCCAGCAGCTTTACTACAGGGGGCACATCCCCAGATACGCAGTATTTT
>NA|TRBV28|TRBJ1-2
CASSLALSPSYGYTF
TGTGCCAGCAGTTTAGCACTTTCTCCCTCCTATGGCTACACCTTC
>NA|TRBV10-2|TRBJ2-5
CASSESLAGGSTGTQYF
TGCGCCAGCAGTGAGTCACTGGCCGGGGGAAGTACAGGGACCCAGTACTTC
>NA|TRBV19|TRBJ1-4
CASSISWTTNEKLFF
TGTGCCAGTAGTATATCGTGGACTACTAATGAAAAACTGTTTTTT
>TRBD2|TRBV5-1|TRBJ2-5
CASSQTSGRAETQYF
TGCGCCAGCAGCCAGACTAGCGGGAGGGCGGAGACCCAGTACTTC
>TRBD1|TRBV6-5|TRBJ1-2
CASSPATGSYGYTF
TGTGCCAGCAGCCCCGCGACAGGGTCTTATGGCTACACCTTC
>NA|TRBV21-1|TRBJ2-7
CASSKDGPGGKDEQYF
TGTGCCAGCAGCAAAGATGGTCCAGGGGGCAAGGACGAGCAGTACTTC
>TRBD1|TRBV6-5|TRBJ1-2
CASSRDSRKGYTF
TGTGCCAGCAGTCGGGACAGTAGAAAGGGCTACACCTTC
>NA|TRBV5-1|TRBJ1-2
CASREVVDYGYTF
TGCGCCAGCAGAGAAGTTGTAGACTATGGCTACACCTTC
>NA|TRBV6-1|TRBJ1-1
CASSQQDREAFF
TGTGCCAGCAGTCAACAAGACAGGGAAGCTTTCTTT
>NA|TRBV4-1|TRBJ1-5
CASSQDGGARSNQPQHF
TGCGCCAGCAGCCAAGATGGGGGGGCGCGGAGCAATCAGCCCCAGCATTTT
>TRBD1|TRBV15|TRBJ1-5
CATSRDLTGVSQPQHF
TGTGCCACCAGCAGAGATTTGACAGGGGTCAGTCAGCCCCAGCATTTT
>TRBD2|TRBV5-4|TRBJ2-5
CASSFGAGGSGETQYF
TGTGCCAGCAGCTTCGGAGCGGGGGGATCTGGAGAGACCCAGTACTTC
>NA|TRBV12-3/TRBV12-4|TRBJ2-6
CASSLLGANVLTF
TGTGCCAGCTCTCTACTCGGGGCCAACGTCCTGACTTTC
>TRBD1|TRBV28|TRBJ1-6
CATGDRPYNSPLHF
TGTGCCACCGGGGACAGGCCTTATAATTCACCCCTCCACTTT
>TRBD1|TRBV19|TRBJ2-7
CASSITGGSYEQYF
TGTGCCAGTAGTATAACAGGGGGATCCTACGAGCAGTACTTC